The rows below give T cell receptor beta chains drawn from one sample of a study of blood T cell repertoires in COVID-19. Clones were sequenced by immunoSEQ multiplex PCR, and TCRdb holds only the in-frame ones, with some missing. The sample contains some 290,000 clones, 85% to 90% of which appear only once. The sample was peripheral blood. The receptors come from a woman aged 30 to 39 with COVID-19, enrolled during active disease. Both conserved end residues are part of each CDR3. The order of the fields is clone size, D gene, V gene, J gene, CDR3 protein, CDR3 DNA. A D gene is named only where the DNA matches it firmly. The size field is filled for only some rows; it gives once, few, many or a size class.

.,TRBD1,TRBV7-2,TRBJ1-5,CASSPTTGGYEPQHF,TGTGCCAGCAGCCCGACGACAGGGGGTTACGAGCCCCAGCATTTT
.,TRBD1,TRBV24-1,TRBJ2-4,CATSNTGAGNIQYF,TGTGCCACCAGCAATACAGGGGCTGGAAACATTCAGTACTTC
.,TRBD1,TRBV7-3,TRBJ2-7,CASSRDRVDEQYF,TGTGCCAGCAGCCGTGACAGGGTTGACGAGCAGTACTTC
.,.,TRBV18,TRBJ2-7,CASSIGTSKRGEQYF,TGTGCCAGCTCAATCGGGACTTCTAAACGAGGGGAGCAGTACTTC
.,.,TRBV25-1,TRBJ1-6,CASSRGDSYNSPLHF,TGTGCCAGCAGTAGAGGTGACTCCTATAATTCACCCCTCCACTTT
.,TRBD2,TRBV7-3,TRBJ2-3,CASSISGRWTDTQYF,TGTGCCAGCAGCATTAGCGGGAGGTGGACAGATACGCAGTATTTT
.,TRBD1,TRBV5-1,TRBJ1-5,CASSSTGAPNQPQHF,TGCGCCAGCAGCTCGACAGGGGCCCCAAATCAGCCCCAGCATTTT
.,.,TRBV10-3,TRBJ1-5,CAISESWQVHQPQHF,TGTGCCATCAGTGAGTCGTGGCAGGTCCATCAGCCCCAGCATTTT
.,TRBD1,TRBV18,TRBJ1-1,CASSYRGDGDTEAFF,TGTGCCAGCTCGTACAGGGGCGATGGGGACACTGAAGCTTTCTTT
.,.,TRBV30,TRBJ1-6,CAWSPPLHF,TGTGCCTGGAGCCCGCCCCTCCACTTT
.,.,TRBV7-2,TRBJ1-1,CASSAQGKYTEAFF,TGTGCCAGCAGCGCACAGGGAAAGTACACTGAAGCTTTCTTT
.,TRBD2,TRBV5-6,TRBJ2-7,CASSLLLGREASYEQYF,TGTGCCAGCAGCTTATTGTTAGGGCGGGAGGCCTCCTACGAGCAGTACTTC
.,.,TRBV5-1,TRBJ2-1,CASSSTSNNEQFF,TGCGCCAGCAGCTCAACTAGTAACAATGAGCAGTTCTTC
.,.,TRBV2,TRBJ1-5,CASMSYSPPQHF,TGTGCCAGCATGTCATATAGTCCGCCCCAGCATTTT
.,.,TRBV6-5,TRBJ2-7,CASTSTWEQYF,TGTGCCAGCACCTCTACCTGGGAGCAGTACTTC
.,TRBD2,TRBV25-1,TRBJ2-3,CASSDTREMSTDTQYF,TGTGCCAGCAGTGATACGCGGGAGATGAGCACAGATACGCAGTATTTT
.,.,TRBV7-9,TRBJ1-1,CASSFSVGGTEAFF,TGTGCCAGCAGCTTCAGCGTTGGGGGGACTGAAGCTTTCTTT
.,.,TRBV2,TRBJ2-7,CASSEMRGFYEQYF,TGTGCCAGCAGTGAAATGAGGGGGTTTTACGAGCAGTACTTC
.,TRBD2,TRBV6-2/TRBV6-3,TRBJ2-7,CASSRGGLAAYEQYF,TGTGCCAGCAGTCGGGGGGGACTAGCAGCATACGAGCAGTACTTC
.,TRBD1,TRBV5-5,TRBJ2-7,CASSLGGQGYYEQYF,TGTGCCAGCAGCTTGGGGGGACAGGGTTATTACGAGCAGTACTTC
.,.,TRBV5-5,TRBJ1-6,CASSLVGQDNSPLHF,TGTGCCAGCAGCTTGGTCGGACAAGATAATTCACCCCTCCACTTT
once,TRBD2,TRBV7-2,TRBJ2-5,CASSPLAGVETQYF,TGTGCCAGCAGCCCTCTAGCGGGAGTGGAGACCCAGTACTTC
.,.,TRBV5-1,TRBJ2-7,CASSLAGRSYEQYF,TGCGCCAGCAGCTTGGCAGGGAGGTCCTACGAGCAGTACTTC
.,.,TRBV5-1,TRBJ2-7,CASSLGQDSYEQYF,TGCGCCAGCAGCTTGGGACAGGACTCCTACGAGCAGTACTTC
.,.,TRBV5-1,TRBJ2-5,CASSFVAQYQETQYF,TGCGCCAGCAGCTTCGTGGCCCAGTACCAAGAGACCCAGTACTTC
.,.,TRBV5-1,TRBJ1-4,CASSLGSVNEKLFF,TGCGCCAGCAGCTTGGGAAGCGTAAATGAAAAACTGTTTTTT
.,TRBD1,TRBV27,TRBJ1-4,CASSWKRGRNEKLFF,TGTGCCAGCAGTTGGAAAAGGGGGCGCAATGAAAAACTGTTTTTT
.,.,TRBV7-2,TRBJ1-5,CASSAQGNSNQPQHF,TGTGCCAGCAGCGCGCAGGGGAATAGCAATCAGCCCCAGCATTTT
.,.,TRBV19,TRBJ2-3,CASSMQADYTDTQYF,TGTGCCAGTAGTATGCAAGCGGACTACACAGATACGCAGTATTTT
.,TRBD2,TRBV7-9,TRBJ2-1,CASRARTSDEQFF,TGTGCCAGCAGGGCCCGGACTAGCGATGAGCAGTTCTTC
.,.,TRBV2,TRBJ2-5,CATSFDREAQYF,TGTGCCACTTCCTTCGACAGGGAGGCCCAGTACTTC
.,.,TRBV9,TRBJ2-1,CASSASISYNEQFF,TGTGCCAGCAGCGCCTCTATCTCCTACAATGAGCAGTTCTTC
.,TRBD2,TRBV7-8,TRBJ2-1,CASSWGTSGINEQFF,TGTGCCAGCAGCTGGGGGACTAGCGGGATTAATGAGCAGTTCTTC
.,.,TRBV5-3,TRBJ2-3,CARSLGTNTDTQYF,TGTGCCAGAAGCTTGGGGACTAACACAGATACGCAGTATTTT
.,.,TRBV7-2,TRBJ1-1,CASSPQGNTEAFF,TGTGCCAGCAGCCCGCAGGGGAACACTGAAGCTTTCTTT
.,.,TRBV15,TRBJ1-1,CATSGPGDFGEAFF,.
.,.,TRBV12-3/TRBV12-4,TRBJ2-5,CASSRNQETQYF,TGTGCCAGCAGCAGGAATCAAGAGACCCAGTACTTC
once,TRBD1,TRBV5-1,TRBJ2-1,CASSTTGFNEQFF,TGCGCCAGCAGCACGACAGGGTTCAATGAGCAGTTCTTC
.,TRBD2,TRBV14,TRBJ2-1,CASSQLAGAYNEQFF,TGTGCCAGCAGCCAACTAGCGGGAGCCTACAATGAGCAGTTCTTC
.,TRBD1,TRBV19,TRBJ1-2,CASSMKATGGNYGYTF,TGTGCCAGTAGTATGAAGGCTACAGGGGGCAACTATGGCTACACCTTC
.,.,TRBV5-1,TRBJ2-1,CASSLGTTNEQFF,TGCGCCAGCAGCTTGGGGACAACGAATGAGCAGTTCTTC
.,.,TRBV28,TRBJ2-7,CASSLLAYEQYF,TGTGCCAGCAGTTTACTAGCCTACGAGCAGTACTTC
.,TRBD1,TRBV3-1/TRBV3-2,TRBJ1-5,CASSQTGSNQPQHF,TGTGCCAGCAGCCAGACAGGGAGCAATCAGCCCCAGCATTTT
.,.,TRBV6-5,TRBJ2-7,CASSYSIGVGAYEQYF,TGTGCCAGCAGTTACTCGATAGGCGTAGGGGCCTACGAGCAGTACTTC
.,TRBD2,TRBV5-4,TRBJ2-2,CASTPAGGLNGELFF,TGTGCCAGCACCCCAGCGGGAGGGCTGAACGGGGAGCTGTTTTTT
.,.,TRBV6-4,TRBJ2-1,CASSDGATNEQFF,TGTGCCAGCAGTGATGGGGCAACCAATGAGCAGTTCTTC
few,.,TRBV7-3,TRBJ2-7,CASSLHRVREQYF,TGTGCCAGCAGCTTACACCGGGTCCGGGAGCAGTACTTC
once,.,TRBV4-2,TRBJ1-3,CASSRDSQQSSRSGNTIYF,TGTGCCAGCAGCCGGGACTCCCAACAAAGCTCCCGCTCTGGAAACACCATATATTTT
.,TRBD2,TRBV7-9,TRBJ2-5,CASSRGTSEETQYF,TGTGCCAGCAGCCGAGGGACTAGCGAGGAGACCCAGTACTTC
.,.,TRBV5-1,TRBJ1-1,CASSLSSSNTEAFF,TGCGCCAGCAGCTTGTCCAGTTCAAACACTGAAGCTTTCTTT
.,TRBD1,TRBV27,TRBJ2-7,CASSLDRGKTYEQYF,TGTGCCAGCAGTCTCGACAGGGGGAAGACCTACGAGCAGTACTTC
.,TRBD1,TRBV7-3,TRBJ1-5,CASSHNRGPDGAQHF,TGTGCCAGCAGCCACAACAGGGGGCCCGATGGGGCCCAGCATTTT
.,TRBD1,TRBV30,TRBJ2-3,CAWRWTGWTDTQYF,TGTGCCTGGAGGTGGACAGGGTGGACAGATACGCAGTATTTT
.,.,TRBV19,TRBJ2-3,CASTWRGQPTDTQYF,TGTGCCAGTACCTGGCGGGGGCAACCCACAGATACGCAGTATTTT